The following is a T cell receptor beta chain sequence with its context. Per the study methods: Researchers report that nucleated cell counts were estimated from reference gene primer amplification. Clones were sequenced by immunoSEQ multiplex PCR, and TCRdb holds only the in-frame ones, with some missing. Clone size and the V and J calls come from that table; the DNA yielded D and trimming. Of around 290,000 clones in the sample, about nine tenths are singletons; the top ten hold 2.2%. This sample is part of a study of blood T cell repertoires in COVID-19. Enrolled during active infection, Seattle patients were then followed longitudinally. The CDR3 covers 15 residues. Germline values: CDR1 LNHDA, CDR2 SQIVND (reference sequence). The ends were cut back, 10 bases at V and 11 bases at J, with 28 bases in the middle.

Sequencing input: peripheral blood. This rearrangement joins TRBV19 to TRBJ2-3, with D possibly TRBD1 on 6 matching bases. This sequence originates from a woman aged 25 to 39 with COVID-19, enrolled during active disease. The CDR3 loop is CATAPGVRGTWVQYF. In DNA, the CDR3 is TGTGCCACGGCACCAGGGGTGAGGGGGACGTGGGTGCAGTATTTT.